A single sample is the source of the 26 T cell receptor beta chains below, sequenced in a study of T-cell reconstitution after alpha-beta-depleted transplantation in children. Library preparation (for TCRbeta) was performed with unique molecular identifiers. MiXCR was run by TCRdb on the PCR reads, yielding one entry per CDR3 protein. The sample lists roughly 300,000 distinct CDR3 sequences, 11% occurring once. The specimen was peripheral blood, collected 180 days after TCRalphabeta/CD19-depleted stem cell transplant. The receptors here all came from a male patient between 2 and 15 years old who had a stem cell transplant for chronic granulomatous disease, so the T cells may come from the graft donor.

This clonotype was detected ten times or more. V is TRBV7-9 and J is TRBJ2-7; 10 positions match TRBD2. The germline V gene has CDR1 SEHNR and CDR2 FQNEAQ (reference sequence). The ends lost 4 bases at V and 3 bases at J; junction bases unmatched: 3. This CDR3 region has 14 residues. As DNA, the CDR3 is TGTGCCAGCAGCTCTAGCGGGAGTAACTACGAGCAGTACTTC. Amino acids: CASSSSGSNYEQYF.

This clonotype was observed many times. The CDR3 DNA follows: TGTGCCAGCAGGGGACTAGCGGGTCACAATGAGCAGTTCTTC. Amino acid sequence: CASRGLAGHNEQFF. The chain is built from TRBV7-6 and TRBJ2-1; 12 bases align to TRBD2. CDR3 size: 14 residues. The trim removed 6 bases at V and 5 bases at J, leaving 2 bases unmatched. Per germline, CDR1 SGHVS and CDR2 FNYEAQ.

This clonotype appeared many times. The chain is built from TRBV4-3 and TRBJ2-7; 7 nucleotides match TRBD2. CDR3 length equals 14 residues. Trimming at V came to 3 bases and at J to 2 bases, leaving 4 bases not matched to a gene. Germline assignment: CDR1 LGHNA and CDR2 YSLEER. The CDR3 bases are TGCGCCAGCAGCCAGACTAGCCGGACCTACGAGCAGTACTTC. It specifies CASSQTSRTYEQYF.

In its sample, this clonotype was seen many times. This chain connects TRBV12-3 or TRBV12-4 to TRBJ2-1; D is ambiguous. The CDR3 length is 14 residues. V dropped 2 bases and J dropped 5 bases, with 10 bases sitting between them. CDR3 nucleotide sequence: TGTGCCAGCAGTTTATTGGCAGTTAACAATGAGCAGTTCTTC. Residues: CASSLLAVNNEQFF.

In this sample, this clonotype turned up a few times. CDR3 coding DNA: TGTGCCAGCAGCTTAACTAGTTCGATGGGTGAGCAGTACTTC. Amino acid sequence: CASSLTSSMGEQYF. The chain recombines TRBV7-8 with TRBJ2-7; a possible D gene is TRBD2 (5 bases). V was trimmed by 2 bases and J by 7 bases, leaving 15 bases between them. Germline CDR1 is SGHVS and CDR2 is FQNEAQ. CDR3 length: 14 residues.

This clonotype was seen many times. The chain employs TRBV5-1 and TRBJ2-1; 10 bases fit TRBD2. With 3 bases clipped from V and 2 bases from J, the junction kept 8 bases outside the gene matches. In germline, CDR1 is SGHRS, CDR2 YFSETQ. The CDR3 loop spans 17 amino acids. CDR3 in amino acids: CASSYYGTSATYNEQFF. DNA of the CDR3: TGCGCCAGCAGCTACTACGGGACTAGCGCCACCTACAATGAGCAGTTCTTC.

This clonotype was counted many times. V and J are TRBV6-1 and TRBJ2-3, with TRBD1 matching over 12 bases. Germline V gene sequence: CDR1 MNHNS, CDR2 SASEGT. This CDR3 contains 15 residues. Trimming removed 3 bases from V and 4 bases from J; junction bases left unmatched: 2. As DNA, the CDR3 is TGTGCCAGCAGTGAGGGGACAGGGGGCCCAGATACGCAGTATTTT. It is translated as CASSEGTGGPDTQYF.

This clonotype has a count of ten or more. The V gene is TRBV2, the J gene TRBJ2-1; the match to TRBD2 covers 9 bases. The V segment lost 8 bases and the J segment 3 bases; nucleotides outside the gene matches: 2. CDR3 length: 13 residues. Germline V gene lookup returns CDR1 SNHLY and CDR2 FYNNEI. The CDR3 DNA sequence: TGTGCCAGCCAACTAGCGGGCTACAATGAGCAGTTCTTC. Translation gives CASQLAGYNEQFF.

This clonotype was counted at least ten times. The V gene is TRBV5-1, the J gene TRBJ2-7; 8 bases fit TRBD1. This CDR3 spans 14 amino acids. The ends lost 5 bases at V and 5 bases at J; junction bases unmatched: 9. Germline loops: CDR1 SGHRS, CDR2 YFSETQ. CDR3 amino acids: CASSFQGAFDEQYF. The DNA for the CDR3 is TGCGCCAGCAGTTTTCAGGGGGCTTTCGACGAGCAGTACTTC.

This clonotype was detected ten times or more. The rearrangement joins TRBV20-1 to TRBJ2-1; D might be TRBD2 (6 bases). V was clipped by 7 bases and J by 6 bases, with 13 bases between them. Germline V gene data show CDR1 as DFQATT and CDR2 as SNEGSKA (reference sequence). This CDR3 has 12 amino acids. The CDR3 reads CSGPGLSNEQFF. In nucleotides, the CDR3 is TGCAGTGGCCCGGGACTGAGCAATGAGCAGTTCTTC.

There are many counts of this clonotype. V is TRBV20-1 and J is TRBJ2-7; 10 positions match TRBD2. Germline CDR1 reads DFQATT; CDR2 reads SNEGSKA (reference sequence). This CDR3 has 17 amino acids. The V and J ends lost 5 bases and 3 bases, in that order; junction bases with no gene match: 16. The CDR3: CSARYLRLAGIGYEQYF. CDR3 coding DNA: TGCAGTGCTCGGTACCTACGACTAGCGGGCATTGGCTACGAGCAGTACTTC.

This clonotype was seen at least ten times. J is TRBJ2-3 and V is TRBV4-1, with D maybe TRBD1 (6 bases). Germline V CDR1 and CDR2: MGHRA, YSYEKL. V was clipped by 2 bases and J by 3 bases, with 24 bases between them. This CDR3 has 19 residues. This CDR3 reads CASSQPGYRADTRTDTQYF. The CDR3 nucleotides read TGCGCCAGCAGCCAACCCGGCTACAGGGCCGACACAAGGACAGATACGCAGTATTTT.

In this sample, this clonotype turned up many times. V and J are TRBV5-1 and TRBJ2-2, with 8 bases lining up with TRBD1. The V and J ends lost 4 bases and 6 bases, in that order; junction bases with no gene match: 2. The germline CDR1 and CDR2 sequences are SGHRS and YFSETQ. CDR3 size: 13 residues. The CDR3 DNA reads TGCGCCAGCAGCGTACAGGGGGCCGGGGAGCTGTTTTTT. Protein sequence: CASSVQGAGELFF.

This clonotype was observed many times. CDR3 coding DNA: TGTGCCAGCCCCTACCGGTGGACAGTATCATATGGCTACACCTTC. Translated: CASPYRWTVSYGYTF. V usage is TRBV7-2 and J usage is TRBJ1-2; D may be TRBD1 (6 bases). The CDR3 is 15 residues long. Trimming left V 8 bases short and J 5 bases short, with 21 bases between. In germline, CDR1 is SGHTA, CDR2 FQGNSA.

This clonotype was seen ten or more times. The chain recombines TRBV7-6 with TRBJ2-5; D gene ambiguous. Trimming took 5 bases from V and 9 from J, leaving 13 bases between them. CDR1 is SGHVS and CDR2 is FNYEAQ in the germline V gene. The CDR3 has 12 residues. The CDR3 nucleotides read TGTGCCAGCAGCGAGACACTGGAGTCCCAGTACTTC. Translation: CASSETLESQYF.

This sequence joins TRBV12-3 or TRBV12-4 and TRBJ2-1; no firm D call. CDR3 length: 13 residues. Trimming stripped 1 base from V and 7 bases from J, with 8 bases between. CDR3 in amino acids: CASSLVTWNEQFF. The CDR3 coding sequence is TGTGCCAGCAGTTTAGTTACCTGGAATGAGCAGTTCTTC.

The sample holds many counts of this clonotype. The gene calls are TRBV4-1 and TRBJ1-3; weak D call: TRBD1 (6 bases). The V end lost 6 bases, the J end lost 5 bases, and 17 bases lay between the germline ends. The CDR3 contains 15 residues. The germline gives CDR1 MGHRA, CDR2 YSYEKL. The CDR3 DNA is TGCGCCAGCAGGGCAGGGGTAGATCTTCGAAACACCATATATTTT. It translates to CASRAGVDLRNTIYF.

Note on this clonotype: Given a much more abundant clone one base away, this may be a read error. V is TRBV10-3 and J is TRBJ2-4; perhaps TRBD2 as D (5 bases). The V gene's germline CDR1 is ENHRY and CDR2 SYGVKD. The V end was cut by 11 bases, the J end by 7 bases, with 30 bases between. This CDR3 has 17 residues. The DNA of the CDR3 is TGTGCCGTTGCGCCCGGGCCACCAGTACTGGGAGTTAACATTCAGTACTTC. It is translated as CAVAPGPPVLGVNIQYF.

The rearrangement links TRBV18 to TRBJ2-2; 9 bases fit TRBD2. Germline lookup yields CDR1 KGHSH and CDR2 LQKENI. V trimming: 3 bases; J trimming: 6 bases; junction bases outside the gene matches: 8. This CDR3 region has 16 residues. CDR3 sequence (DNA): TGTGCCAGCTCACCTCTAGCGGGATTCGACTCCGGGGAGCTGTTTTTT. It yields the protein CASSPLAGFDSGELFF.

The sample holds many counts of this clonotype. The rearrangement uses TRBV12-3 or TRBV12-4 and TRBJ2-1; perhaps TRBD2 as D (5 bases). V gave up 7 bases and J gave up 10 bases, with 14 bases separating them. The CDR3 consists of 12 residues. CDR3 DNA sequence: TGTGCCAGCAATCCCGGCGGGTGGGAGCAGTTCTTC. It yields the protein CASNPGGWEQFF.

This clonotype was detected ten times or more. The junction does not match germline at one end; this may be a read error. V and J are TRBV5-6 and TRBJ1-1, with D unclear. CDR1 is SGHDT, CDR2 YYEEEE, per germline. The CDR3 loop spans 11 amino acids. CDR3 protein: CASSLDGEAFF. The CDR3 DNA reads as TGCGCCAGCAGCTTAGACGGAGAAGCTTTCTTT.

The J gene is TRBJ2-1, the V gene TRBV12-3 or TRBV12-4; 13 bases fit TRBD2. The length of the CDR3 is 16 residues. V lost 5 bases, J lost 0 bases, and 1 base stayed unmatched. CDR3 region: CASSRTSGSSYNEQFF. As DNA, the CDR3 is TGTGCCAGCAGTAGGACTAGCGGGAGCTCCTACAATGAGCAGTTCTTC.

This clonotype was counted ten times or more. The CDR3 DNA sequence: TGTGCCAGCAGCTCTAATACGCAGTATTTT. Amino acid sequence: CASSSNTQYF. The rearrangement uses TRBV7-2 and TRBJ2-3; D is unclear. The ends were cut back, 4 bases at V and 7 bases at J, with 3 bases in the middle. CDR3 length equals 10 residues. Per the germline V gene, CDR1 is SGHTA and CDR2 is FQGNSA.

With respect to this clonotype: A much larger clone sits a single nucleotide away, making a read error possible. The chain uses TRBV7-6 and TRBJ1-5; unclear D gene. The CDR3 consists of 16 residues. CDR1 is SGHVS, CDR2 FNYEAQ, per germline. Written as DNA, the CDR3 is TGTGCCAGCAGCCCTTCGGCGGAGGCTAGCAATCAGCCCCAGCCTTTT. Protein product: CASSPSAEASNQPQPF.

This clonotype was recorded many times. The genes are TRBV15 and TRBJ2-3, with D unclear. This CDR3 comprises 13 residues. Germline assignment: CDR1 LNHNV and CDR2 YYDKDF (reference sequence). Trimming stripped 8 bases from V and 0 bases from J, with 9 bases between. Here the CDR3 DNA reads TGTGCCACCTTACAGTCTAGCACAGATACGCAGTATTTT. Amino acids: CATLQSSTDTQYF.

In this sample, this clonotype turned up many times. The J gene is TRBJ2-1, the V gene TRBV20-1, with 12 bases identical to TRBD2. V lost 3 bases and J lost 4; bases outside the gene matches: 7. The CDR3 spans 16 residues. The germline V gene has CDR1 DFQATT and CDR2 SNEGSKA (reference sequence). The CDR3 DNA reads TGCAGTGCTAGGTCCACTAGCGGGGGGCATTACAATGAGCAGTTCTTC. Its protein is CSARSTSGGHYNEQFF.